A selection of T cell receptor beta chains follows, all from one sample in a study of cytomegalovirus exposure and HLA in healthy donors. Generated by immunoSEQ multiplex PCR, the TCRdb table keeps only in-frame clones and is missing some. The sample carries tens of thousands of clones, under 80% recorded once. Sequenced sample: PBMCs. The receptors come from a man aged 60 to 69 in good health and CMV-seropositive. Both conserved end residues are part of each CDR3. A D gene is named only where the DNA matches it firmly. Rows may omit the clone size; those that give it use once, few, many or a size class.

clone_size: NA; j_call: TRBJ1-1; v_call: TRBV6-1; d_call: NA; cdr3_aa: CASSVGGGVIGTEAFF; cdr3_nt: TGTGCCAGCAGTGTAGGGGGGGGCGTAATTGGCACTGAAGCTTTCTTT
clone_size: NA; j_call: TRBJ2-5; v_call: TRBV18; d_call: NA; cdr3_aa: CASSPTPASRTQETQYF; cdr3_nt: TGTGCCAGCTCACCAACCCCGGCTAGTAGAACCCAAGAGACCCAGTACTTC
clone_size: NA; j_call: TRBJ2-1; v_call: TRBV23-1; d_call: NA; cdr3_aa: CVSSHEKTGTLRNEQFF; cdr3_nt: TGCGTCAGCAGTCACGAGAAAACCGGGACACTCCGCAATGAGCAGTTCTTC
clone_size: NA; j_call: TRBJ2-1; v_call: TRBV6-6; d_call: NA; cdr3_aa: CASSYLLTREQFF; cdr3_nt: TGTGCCAGCAGTTACCTCCTAACGAGGGAGCAGTTCTTC
clone_size: NA; j_call: TRBJ2-7; v_call: TRBV28; d_call: TRBD1; cdr3_aa: CASSSGQGAGEQYF; cdr3_nt: TGTGCCAGCAGTAGCGGACAGGGGGCAGGCGAGCAGTACTTC
clone_size: NA; j_call: TRBJ1-2; v_call: TRBV30; d_call: TRBD1; cdr3_aa: CAWRPGQALQLYGYTF; cdr3_nt: TGTGCCTGGAGGCCGGGACAGGCCCTCCAACTCTATGGCTACACCTTC
clone_size: NA; j_call: TRBJ2-7; v_call: TRBV11-2; d_call: NA; cdr3_aa: CASSLTGGLISYEQYF; cdr3_nt: TGTGCCAGCAGCTTAACCGGAGGGCTCATCTCCTACGAGCAGTACTTC
clone_size: NA; j_call: TRBJ1-4; v_call: TRBV2; d_call: NA; cdr3_aa: CATKRGGTTNEKLFF; cdr3_nt: TGTGCCACCAAAAGGGGGGGAACGACTAATGAAAAACTGTTTTTT
clone_size: NA; j_call: TRBJ2-6; v_call: TRBV19; d_call: NA; cdr3_aa: CASRYSSGANVLTF; cdr3_nt: TGTGCCAGTAGATACAGCTCTGGGGCCAACGTCCTGACTTTC
clone_size: few; j_call: TRBJ2-5; v_call: TRBV18; d_call: TRBD2; cdr3_aa: CASSPSSGGLIQETQYF; cdr3_nt: TGTGCCAGCTCCCCCTCCAGCGGGGGTCTTATCCAAGAGACCCAGTACTTC